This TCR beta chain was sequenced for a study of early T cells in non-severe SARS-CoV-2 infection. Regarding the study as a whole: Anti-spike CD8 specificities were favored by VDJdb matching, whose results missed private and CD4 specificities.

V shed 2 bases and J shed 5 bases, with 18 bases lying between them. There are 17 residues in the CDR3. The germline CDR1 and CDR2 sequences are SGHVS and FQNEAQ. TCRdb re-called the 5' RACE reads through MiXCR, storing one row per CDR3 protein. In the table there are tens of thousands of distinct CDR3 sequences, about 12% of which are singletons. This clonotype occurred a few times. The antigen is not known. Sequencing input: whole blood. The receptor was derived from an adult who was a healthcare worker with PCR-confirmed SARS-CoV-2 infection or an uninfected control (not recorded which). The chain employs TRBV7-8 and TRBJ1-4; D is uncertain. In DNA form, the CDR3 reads TGTGCCAGCAGCTTAAACGTAGGTTCCGTAGGAAATGAAAAACTGTTTTTT. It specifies CASSLNVGSVGNEKLFF.